This T cell receptor beta chain appears in the sequencing data of a study of blood T cell repertoires in COVID-19. Looking at the study overall: Whether acute or convalescent, the COVID-19 samples came from the United States, Italy and Spain. Sources were T cells, B-cell-depleted T cells, or PBMCs; the material itself was cDNA or gDNA.

Source study methods: Amplification from reference gene primers served as the basis for estimated nucleated cell counts. Here immunoSEQ multiplex PCR was the method, and the copy in TCRdb shows in-frame clones only, minus some. V and J calls plus clone size are reproduced from that table; the DNA served to infer D and trimming. In the table there are roughly 70,000 clones, 75% to 90% of which are singletons. The CDR3 is made up of 14 amino acids. The trim removed 4 bases at V and 5 bases at J, leaving 4 bases unmatched. From germline, CDR1 is SGHRS and CDR2 YFSETQ. The TCR was taken from a woman over 75 with active COVID-19. The chain carries TRBV5-1 and TRBJ2-5; 11 nucleotides line up with TRBD2. Sequenced: peripheral blood. The CDR3 reads CASSTSGSLETQYF. The DNA of the CDR3 is TGCGCCAGCAGCACTAGCGGGAGTCTGGAGACCCAGTACTTC. Complete variable domain (other parts from reference TRBV5-1 and TRBJ2-5): KAGVTQTPRYLIKTRGQQVTLSCSPISGHRSVSWYQQTPGQGLQFLFEYFSETQRNKGNFPGRFSGRQFSNSRSEMNVSTLELGDSALYLCASSTSGSLETQYFGPGTRLLVL.